The 27 T cell receptor beta chains presented below share a single source sample, sequenced in a study of T cells in Graves' hyperthyroidism and ophthalmopathy. It was RNA transcripts that yielded the amplified TCR beta CDR3 regions. Researchers ran a first-round RT-PCR on the TCR CDR3 using the HTBI primer set. TCRdb reanalysed the multiplex PCR reads using MiXCR and keeps one entry per CDR3 protein. The sample records a few hundred thousand distinct CDR3 sequences, about 16% being singletons. Sequences were obtained from blood. The receptors derive from a woman aged 40 to 49 with Graves' ophthalmopathy.

This clonotype was detected many times. The J gene is TRBJ2-7, the V gene TRBV5-1; the match to TRBD1 covers 7 bases. Trimming cost V 3 bases and J 0 bases; bases outside gene matches: 3. The CDR3 is made up of 14 amino acids. Germline-derived CDR1 and CDR2 are SGHRS and YFSETQ. The CDR3 here is CASSSGQYSYEQYF. In nucleotides, the CDR3 is TGCGCCAGCAGCTCGGGACAGTACTCCTACGAGCAGTACTTC.

This clonotype was detected a few times. This rearrangement joins TRBV6-1 to TRBJ2-7, with TRBD2 matching 8 bases. Germline CDR1 and CDR2: MNHNS and SASEGT. The CDR3 consists of 13 residues. V trimming: 6 bases; J trimming: 4 bases; junction bases outside the gene matches: 5. CDR3 DNA sequence: TGTGCCAGCAGACCGGGAGGGATATACGAGCAGTACTTC. Its translation is CASRPGGIYEQYF.

The chain has TRBV20-1 and TRBJ2-2, with D tentatively TRBD2 (5 bases). The germline gives CDR1 DFQATT, CDR2 SNEGSKA (reference sequence). The CDR3 is 15 amino acids. The V end lost 4 bases, the J end lost 6 bases, and 18 bases lay between the germline ends. The CDR3 loop reads CSANGPFSVAGELFF. The CDR3 DNA sequence: TGCAGTGCTAACGGGCCCTTTAGCGTGGCCGGGGAGCTGTTTTTT.

This clonotype has at least ten counts. The rearrangement links TRBV2 to TRBJ1-5; maybe TRBD1 (6 bases). Germline-derived CDR1 and CDR2 are SNHLY and FYNNEI. V was clipped by 7 bases and J by 5 bases, with 15 bases between them. The CDR3 spans 14 residues. The CDR3 is CASNGQGTHQPQHF. CDR3 in DNA: TGTGCCAGCAACGGGCAGGGGACCCATCAGCCCCAGCATTTT.

This clonotype was picked up many times. V gene TRBV5-4 combines with J gene TRBJ2-1, with a tentative D call TRBD1 (5 bases). The CDR3 sequence is 13 residues long. V was trimmed by 4 bases and J by 4 bases, leaving 9 bases between them. Germline V lookup: CDR1 SGHNT, CDR2 YYREEE (reference sequence). The CDR3 coding sequence is TGTGCCAGCAGCGGAACAGGATACAATGAGCAGTTCTTC. Translation: CASSGTGYNEQFF.

V usage is TRBV18 and J usage is TRBJ2-1, with a possible D match to TRBD1 (6 bases). V lost 0 bases to trimming and J lost 0 bases, with 9 bases between them. The CDR3 covers 16 residues. Germline V gene lookup returns CDR1 KGHSH and CDR2 LQKENI. The CDR3 DNA sequence: TGTGCCAGCTCACCACCTATCAGGGGCTCCTACAATGAGCAGTTCTTC. Protein product: CASSPPIRGSYNEQFF.

The rearrangement joins TRBV27 to TRBJ2-2; D gene uncertain. Trimming removed 6 bases at V and 1 base at J, with 9 bases between. There are 14 residues in the CDR3. Germline values: CDR1 MNHEY, CDR2 SMNVEV (reference sequence). The DNA of the CDR3 is TGTGCCAGCAGATCCATTGGGAACACCGGGGAGCTGTTTTTT. It is translated as CASRSIGNTGELFF.

This chain links TRBV28 with TRBJ2-5; 13 bases match TRBD2. Germline V gives CDR1 MDHEN, CDR2 SYDVKM. Trimming cost V 5 bases and J 5 bases; bases outside gene matches: 5. This CDR3 has 15 amino acids. The CDR3 spells CASSLGLAGDETQYF. In DNA, the CDR3 is TGTGCCAGCAGTCTAGGACTAGCGGGAGATGAGACCCAGTACTTC.

This clonotype came up many times. The gene calls are TRBV3-1 and TRBJ1-6; D unresolved. Germline lookup yields CDR1 LGHDT and CDR2 YNNKEL (reference sequence). With 1 base removed from V and 8 bases from J, the gap between germline ends came to 15 bases. The CDR3 sequence is 16 residues long. CDR3 DNA sequence: TGTGCCAGCAGCCAAGGTCTCTCGGGGAGCGATTCACCCCTCCACTTT. The encoded protein is CASSQGLSGSDSPLHF.

The chain carries TRBV11-3 and TRBJ2-3, with 10 positions matching TRBD2. This CDR3 has 15 amino acids. Losses at the gene ends were 5 bases for V and 4 bases for J; bases not matched to a gene: 6. Germline assignment: CDR1 SGHNT and CDR2 YENEEA. In DNA, the CDR3 is TGTGCCAGCAGCCTAGGGACTAGCGATGCAGATACGCAGTATTTT. Its translation: CASSLGTSDADTQYF.

This clonotype was recorded a few times. The genes are TRBV3-1 and TRBJ2-2; D gene unclear. This CDR3 region has 14 residues. Germline V gene sequence: CDR1 LGHDT, CDR2 YNNKEL (reference sequence). Trimming removed 3 bases from V and 2 bases from J, with 7 bases in between. CDR3 amino acids: CASSHSGNTGELFF. The DNA of the CDR3 is TGTGCCAGCAGCCATTCCGGCAACACCGGGGAGCTGTTTTTT.

The CDR3 coding sequence is TGCGCCAGTAAACTAGCGGGTAACACCGGGGAGCTGTTTTTT. Encoded protein: CASKLAGNTGELFF. V usage is TRBV10-2 and J usage is TRBJ2-2, with 9 positions matching TRBD2. The V and J ends lost 9 bases and 2 bases, in that order; junction bases with no gene match: 4. Germline V gives CDR1 WSHSY, CDR2 SAAADI. CDR3 length: 14 amino acids.

V and J are TRBV19 and TRBJ2-1, with D perhaps TRBD2 (6 bases). Looked up from germline, CDR1 is LNHDA and CDR2 is SQIVND (reference sequence). The CDR3 loop spans 15 amino acids. Trimming shortened V by 1 base and J by 6 bases, and 13 bases separated the two germline ends. CDR3 nucleotides: TGTGCCAGTAGTATAGCGGGAGCTGGACGCAATGAGCAGTTCTTC. Its protein product is CASSIAGAGRNEQFF.

This clonotype was observed a handful of times. The rearrangement links TRBV20-1 to TRBJ2-1; a weak D match, TRBD2 (6 bases). The CDR3 runs 14 residues. Germline V gives CDR1 DFQATT, CDR2 SNEGSKA (reference sequence). The V gene lost 0 bases and the J gene lost 0 bases, with 6 bases spanning the gap. CDR3 DNA sequence: TGCAGTGCTAGAGAGGAGGGCTCCTACAATGAGCAGTTCTTC. Translated: CSAREEGSYNEQFF.

In its sample, this clonotype was seen a few times. The chain is built from TRBV7-6 and TRBJ2-2, with D possibly TRBD2 on 6 matching bases. V lost 5 bases and J 5 bases, leaving 15 bases between the germline ends. Germline assignment: CDR1 SGHVS and CDR2 FNYEAQ. The CDR3 extends over 15 amino acids. The CDR3 region has the DNA TGTGCCAGCAGCAGCAGGGACTTCTATACCGGGGAGCTGTTTTTT. This encodes CASSSRDFYTGELFF.

This clonotype has at least ten counts. The chain has TRBV6-1 and TRBJ2-4; tentative D call: TRBD1 (7 bases). The germline V and J ends were trimmed by 4 bases and 4 bases, with 17 bases remaining between them. Germline V gene sequence: CDR1 MNHNS, CDR2 SASEGT. The CDR3 totals 16 residues. This CDR3 is CASSVGAGTVKNIQYF. The CDR3 DNA sequence: TGTGCCAGCAGTGTAGGTGCGGGGACAGTGAAAAACATTCAGTACTTC.

This clonotype was found a few times. The chain carries TRBV3-1 and TRBJ1-5, with 8 nucleotides matching TRBD1. Trimming took 1 base from V and 5 from J; bases not matched to a gene: 7. CDR3 size: 16 residues. Germline V gene data show CDR1 as LGHDT and CDR2 as YNNKEL (reference sequence). CDR3: CASSQGTGRSYQPQHF. CDR3 nucleotides: TGTGCCAGCAGCCAAGGGACAGGGAGAAGCTATCAGCCCCAGCATTTT.

This clonotype was counted ten times or more. V usage is TRBV5-1 and J usage is TRBJ2-1; TRBD1 aligns across 9 bases. This CDR3 comprises 15 residues. CDR1 and CDR2 from the germline V gene are SGHRS and YFSETQ. Trimming took 6 bases from V and 0 from J; bases not matched to a gene: 4. CDR3 residues: CASKMGQGSYNEQFF. The DNA of the CDR3 is TGCGCCAGCAAAATGGGACAGGGCTCCTACAATGAGCAGTTCTTC.

In its sample, this clonotype was seen a few times. The chain uses TRBV4-1 and TRBJ1-2; TRBD1 aligns across 9 bases. This CDR3 region has 15 residues. V dropped 0 bases and J dropped 7; count of bases not matched to a gene: 6. The germline CDR1 and CDR2 sequences are MGHRA and YSYEKL. The CDR3 reads CASSQDHRGRGGYTF. Written as DNA, the CDR3 is TGCGCCAGCAGCCAAGACCACAGGGGGCGGGGTGGCTACACCTTC.

This clonotype occurred many times. The chain uses TRBV27 and TRBJ2-3; no clear D gene. CDR1 is MNHEY and CDR2 is SMNVEV in the germline V gene (reference sequence). The germline V and J ends were trimmed by 8 bases and 6 bases, with 15 bases remaining between them. The CDR3 loop spans 13 amino acids. The CDR3 spells CASAGLQTDTQYF. DNA of the CDR3: TGTGCCAGCGCCGGCCTGCAGACCGATACGCAGTATTTT.

This clonotype was seen repeatedly, ten times or more. The chain recombines TRBV7-2 with TRBJ1-5; D perhaps matches TRBD1 (5 bases). Trimming removed 5 bases from V and 0 bases from J, with 14 bases in between. The CDR3 is 16 amino acids. The germline gives CDR1 SGHTA, CDR2 FQGNSA. The CDR3 bases are TGTGCCAGCAGCCCGCCAGGGAAATATAGCAATCAGCCCCAGCATTTT. It encodes CASSPPGKYSNQPQHF. Full variable domain (missing parts from reference TRBV7-2 and TRBJ1-5): GAGVSQSPSNKVTEKGKDVELRCDPISGHTALYWYRQSLGQGLEFLIYFQGNSAPDKSGLPSDRFSAERTGGSVSTLTIQRTQQEDSAVYLCASSPPGKYSNQPQHFGDGTRLSIL.

The chain combines TRBV18 with TRBJ1-1; D gene uncertain. This CDR3 has 14 amino acids. V gave up 2 bases and J gave up 7 bases, with 14 bases separating them. Germline V gives CDR1 KGHSH, CDR2 LQKENI. The CDR3 DNA follows: TGTGCCAGCTCACCAGACCCCGGGGTGGGTGAAGCTTTCTTT. It codes for CASSPDPGVGEAFF.

This clonotype was seen at least ten times. This chain uses TRBV11-2 with TRBJ2-7; 12 nucleotides align to TRBD2. The germline V gene has CDR1 SGHAT and CDR2 FQNNGV. This CDR3 comprises 14 residues. V lost 2 bases to trimming and J lost 4 bases; unmatched junction nucleotides: 0. The CDR3 loop reads CASSLTSGGYEQYF. The CDR3 DNA follows: TGTGCCAGCAGCTTAACTAGCGGGGGGTACGAGCAGTACTTC.

Many counts were recorded for this clonotype. The gene calls are TRBV6-5 and TRBJ1-1; D is unclear. Germline CDR1 reads MNHEY; CDR2 reads SVGAGI. The CDR3 consists of 12 residues. The V and J ends lost 1 base and 7 bases respectively, with 7 bases between them. CDR3 amino acids: CASSYLDGEAFF. The CDR3 DNA reads TGTGCCAGCAGTTACTTGGACGGTGAAGCTTTCTTT.

This clonotype was counted many times. CDR3 protein: CSALESAKNIQYF. DNA for the CDR3: TGCAGTGCTTTAGAGTCTGCCAAAAACATTCAGTACTTC. The chain combines TRBV20-1 with TRBJ2-4, with D unclear. Trimming cost V 5 bases and J 1 base, with 9 bases left between them. Germline V lookup: CDR1 DFQATT, CDR2 SNEGSKA (reference sequence). This CDR3 is 13 amino acids long.

With regard to this clonotype: One end of the junction varies from germline; a read error may be responsible. The rearrangement uses TRBV5-1 and TRBJ2-3; a possible D gene is TRBD2 (6 bases). The V gene's germline CDR1 is SGHRS and CDR2 YFSETQ. This CDR3 spans 14 amino acids. As DNA, the CDR3 is TGTGCCTGCAGGGAGGAGGGCCTCGGAGATACGCAGTATTTT. It yields the protein CACREEGLGDTQYF.

This clonotype was observed many times. Mismatch with germline at one junction end may stem from a read error. The CDR3 DNA reads TGTGCTAGCAGCCAGGGGGTGGAAGAGACCCAGTACTTC. This gives the protein CASSQGVEETQYF. The rearrangement links TRBV7-7 to TRBJ2-5, with 7 positions matching TRBD1. Germline V gives CDR1 SSHAT, CDR2 FNYEAQ (reference sequence). The CDR3 runs to 13 residues.